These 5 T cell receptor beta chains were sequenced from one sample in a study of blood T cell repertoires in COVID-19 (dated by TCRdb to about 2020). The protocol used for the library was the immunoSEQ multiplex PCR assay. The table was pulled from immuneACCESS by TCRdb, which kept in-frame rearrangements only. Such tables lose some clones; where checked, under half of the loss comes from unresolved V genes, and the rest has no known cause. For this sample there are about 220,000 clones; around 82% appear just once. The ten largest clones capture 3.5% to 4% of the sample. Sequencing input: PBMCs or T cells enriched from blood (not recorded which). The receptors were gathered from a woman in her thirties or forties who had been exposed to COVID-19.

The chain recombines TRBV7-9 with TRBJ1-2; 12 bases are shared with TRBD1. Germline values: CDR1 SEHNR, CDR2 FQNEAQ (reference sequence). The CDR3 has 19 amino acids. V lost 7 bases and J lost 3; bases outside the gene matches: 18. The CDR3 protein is CASNLDPPGTGGWDYGYTF. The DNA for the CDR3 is TGTGCCAGCAACCTCGACCCTCCGGGGACAGGGGGCTGGGACTATGGCTACACCTTC. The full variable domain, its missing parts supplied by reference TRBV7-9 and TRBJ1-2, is DTGVSQNPRHKITKRGQNVTFRCDPISEHNRLYWYRQTLGQGPEFLTYFQNEAQLEKSRLLSDRFSAERPKGSFSTLEIQRTEQGDSAMYLCASNLDPPGTGGWDYGYTFGSGTRLTVV.

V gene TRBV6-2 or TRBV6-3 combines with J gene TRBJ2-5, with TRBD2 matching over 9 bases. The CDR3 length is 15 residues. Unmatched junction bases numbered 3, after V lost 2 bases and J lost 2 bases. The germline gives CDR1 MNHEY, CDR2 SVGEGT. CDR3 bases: TGTGCCAGCAGTTACAGGCTAGCGGGGCAAGAGACCCAGTACTTC. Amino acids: CASSYRLAGQETQYF.

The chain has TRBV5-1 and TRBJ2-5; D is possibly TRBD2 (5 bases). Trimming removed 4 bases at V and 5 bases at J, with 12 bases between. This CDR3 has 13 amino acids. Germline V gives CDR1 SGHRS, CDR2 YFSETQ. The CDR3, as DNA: TGCGCCAGCAGCAATACGGGGTACGAGACCCAGTACTTC. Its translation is CASSNTGYETQYF. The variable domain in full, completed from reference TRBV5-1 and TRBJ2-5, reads KAGVTQTPRYLIKTRGQQVTLSCSPISGHRSVSWYQQTPGQGLQFLFEYFSETQRNKGNFPGRFSGRQFSNSRSEMNVSTLELGDSALYLCASSNTGYETQYFGPGTRLLVL.

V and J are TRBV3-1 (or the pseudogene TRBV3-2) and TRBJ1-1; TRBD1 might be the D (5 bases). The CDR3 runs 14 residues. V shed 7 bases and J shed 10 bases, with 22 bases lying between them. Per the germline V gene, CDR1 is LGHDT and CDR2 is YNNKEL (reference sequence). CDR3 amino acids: CASINGRGRRGAFF. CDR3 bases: TGTGCCAGCATTAACGGGAGGGGACGACGGGGAGCTTTCTTT.

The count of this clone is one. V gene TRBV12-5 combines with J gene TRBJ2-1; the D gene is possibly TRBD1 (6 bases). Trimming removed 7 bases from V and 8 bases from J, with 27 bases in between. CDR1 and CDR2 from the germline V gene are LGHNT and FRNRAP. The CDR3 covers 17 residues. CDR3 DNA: TGTGCTAGTGCCTACCCAGGGACCGAGTCCCGGACAGATGAGCAGTTCTTC. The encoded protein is CASAYPGTESRTDEQFF. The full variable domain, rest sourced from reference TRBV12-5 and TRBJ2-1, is DARVTQTPRHKVTEMGQEVTMRCQPILGHNTVFWYRQTMMQGLELLAYFRNRAPLDDSGMPKDRFSAEMPDATLATLKIQPSEPRDSAVYFCASAYPGTESRTDEQFFGPGTRLTVL.